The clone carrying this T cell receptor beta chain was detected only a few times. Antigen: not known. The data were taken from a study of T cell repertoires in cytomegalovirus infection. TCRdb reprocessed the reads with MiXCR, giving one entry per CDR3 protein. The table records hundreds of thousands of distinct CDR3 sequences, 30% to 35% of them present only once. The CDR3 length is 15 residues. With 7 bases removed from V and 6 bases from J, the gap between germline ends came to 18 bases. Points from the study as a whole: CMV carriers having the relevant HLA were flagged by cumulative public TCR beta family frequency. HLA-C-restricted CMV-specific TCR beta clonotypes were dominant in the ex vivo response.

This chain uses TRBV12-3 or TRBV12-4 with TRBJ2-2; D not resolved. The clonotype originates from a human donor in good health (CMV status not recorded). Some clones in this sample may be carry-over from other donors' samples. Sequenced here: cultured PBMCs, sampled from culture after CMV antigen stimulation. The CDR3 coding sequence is TGTGCCAGCACCCCCTTCGGCCAGAGGTCCGGGGAGCTGTTTTTT. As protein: CASTPFGQRSGELFF.